The T cell receptor beta chain described here comes from a study of beta chain features in type 1 diabetes. The CDR3 runs to 16 residues. V lost 4 bases to trimming and J lost 4 bases; unmatched junction nucleotides: 10. Germline V gene data show CDR1 as SGDLS and CDR2 as YYNGEE. Expressed TCRB transcripts were sequenced because the isolated RNA had all been reverse transcribed beforehand. TCRdb's table, derived via immunoSEQ multiplex PCR, lists solely in-frame clones and lacks some. The profile shows about 210,000 clones, approximately 11% of them singletons. V usage is TRBV9 and J usage is TRBJ2-1; 8 bases are shared with TRBD2. Sequenced: central memory CD4+ T cells from blood. The clonotype comes from a man younger than 35 in good health. The CDR3 loop reads CASSSGGVAAYNEQFF. In DNA, the CDR3 is TGTGCCAGCAGCTCCGGGGGGGTAGCGGCATACAATGAGCAGTTCTTC.